This T cell receptor (beta chain) was recovered during a study of memory CD4+ T cells and cytomegalovirus serostatus. The CDR3 length is 14 residues. The germline V gene has CDR1 LGHNA and CDR2 YSLEER. Trimming pared 0 bases from V and 12 bases from J, leaving 15 bases between. Single viable CD3+CD4+CD8-CD45RO+ cells were sorted as the memory CD4+ T cells. Study processing details: After removing out-of-frame reads, 2.3 million or so distinct TCRbeta sequences remained. Repertoires were generated with immunoSEQ multiplex PCR, while TCRdb's copy carries only in-frame clones and drops some. That table supplies the V and J calls and clone size; D and trimming were determined from the DNA. The table records about 59,000 clones, approximately 78% of them present only once. This clone was counted once.

The sequenced sample consisted of memory CD4+ T cells from blood. V and J are TRBV4-3 and TRBJ2-1; the D gene is possibly TRBD1 (5 bases). The TCR was taken from an adult in good health and CMV-seronegative. CDR3 coding DNA: TGCGCCAGCAGCCAAGAAAAATCGGGCAGGGTGCAGTTCTTC. It codes for CASSQEKSGRVQFF.